This TCR beta chain was sequenced for a study of blood T cell repertoires in COVID-19. In the study overall: Some COVID-19 samples were acute and others convalescent; all came from the United States, Italy and Spain. T cells, B-cell-depleted T cells, or PBMCs provided the cDNA or gDNA that served as material.

In the original processing: Amplification of reference gene primers provided the estimated nucleated cell counts. TCRdb's table, derived via immunoSEQ multiplex PCR, lists solely in-frame clones and lacks some. That table gives V, J and clone size, and the DNA gave D and trimming. The data hold hundreds of thousands of clones, with 65% to 90% observed a single time. V was clipped by 5 bases and J by 6 bases, with 17 bases between them. Germline assignment: CDR1 WSHSY and CDR2 SAAADI. The CDR3 consists of 14 residues. The gene calls are TRBV10-2 and TRBJ2-7, with a tentative D call TRBD1 (6 bases). Material: peripheral blood. This receptor was taken from a human donor in a cohort sampled during active COVID-19. The CDR3: CASSPFDRSGEQYF. The CDR3 DNA reads TGCGCCAGCAGTCCGTTCGACAGGTCTGGCGAGCAGTACTTC.